The 8 T cell receptor beta chains reported below all come from one sample, sequenced in a study of OX40 agonist ivuxolimab in advanced cancers. The table came from immunoSEQ multiplex PCR; TCRdb's copy has only in-frame clones and leaves some out. The top ten hold 20% to 25% of the sample, which has about 42,000 clones, 85% to 90% seen once. Sequencing used CD4+ or CD8+ T cells sorted from blood, obtained in a trial of the OX40 agonist ivuxolimab. These receptors were collected from an adult with an advanced solid tumor such as melanoma, head and neck, liver or kidney cancer.

In this sample, this clone turned up once. V and J are TRBV27 and TRBJ1-1; D ambiguous. Looked up from germline, CDR1 is MNHEY and CDR2 is SMNVEV (reference sequence). The CDR3 spans 14 residues. Trimming shortened V by 1 base and J by 5 bases, and 11 bases separated the two germline ends. In DNA, the CDR3 is TGTGCCAGCAGTTTATATGGAGGGAGGACTGAAGCTTTCTTT. Amino acid sequence: CASSLYGGRTEAFF.

To note about this clone: This sample also contains other DNA sequences that code for the same CDR3. The J gene is TRBJ1-5, the V gene TRBV28, with TRBD1 identical over 8 bases. V was clipped by 1 base and J by 0 bases; unmatched bases: 11. Per the germline V gene, CDR1 is MDHEN and CDR2 is SYDVKM. The CDR3 contains 19 residues. In DNA form, the CDR3 reads TGTGCCAGCAGTTTATTCAGCAGGGGGCCTGAGTATAGCAATCAGCCCCAGCATTTT. Translated, it gives CASSLFSRGPEYSNQPQHF.

V gene TRBV28 combines with J gene TRBJ2-7; 7 bases are a match to TRBD1. CDR3 size: 15 residues. The V and J ends lost 6 bases and 2 bases, in that order; junction bases with no gene match: 10. Germline lookup yields CDR1 MDHEN and CDR2 SYDVKM. The DNA of the CDR3 is TGTGCCAGCAGCCCGGACAGGCCTACGACCTACGAGCAGTACTTC. Its translation is CASSPDRPTTYEQYF.

The chain links TRBV11-3 to TRBJ1-1; 9 positions match TRBD1. Germline lookup yields CDR1 SGHNT and CDR2 YENEEA. The CDR3 contains 13 residues. V shed 5 bases, J shed 6 bases, and the junction held 4 bases outside the gene matches. CDR3 nucleotides: TGTGCCAGCAGCACAGGGGGCCTAGCTGAAGCTTTCTTT. Translated: CASSTGGLAEAFF.

V is TRBV27 and J is TRBJ1-3; D is ambiguous. V shed 2 bases and J shed 2 bases, with 10 bases lying between them. CDR3 length equals 15 residues. Germline V gene lookup returns CDR1 MNHEY and CDR2 SMNVEV (reference sequence). CDR3 sequence (DNA): TGTGCCAGCAGTTTAGCCGGGAATACTGGAAACACCATATATTTT. As protein: CASSLAGNTGNTIYF.

The V gene is TRBV4-3, the J gene TRBJ2-3; 7 bases map to TRBD2. The CDR3 has 16 residues. The germline CDR1 and CDR2 sequences are LGHNA and YSLEER. V gave up 1 base and J gave up 0 bases; unmatched junction bases: 4. In nucleotides, the CDR3 is TGCGCCAGCAGCCAAGTGGGGGGGGGAAGCACAGATACGCAGTATTTT. This sequence encodes CASSQVGGGSTDTQYF.

The chain couples TRBV7-6 to TRBJ1-2; D unclear. CDR1 is SGHVS, CDR2 FNYEAQ, per germline. The CDR3 is 15 amino acids. V shed 1 base and J shed 6 bases, with 15 bases lying between them. This chain's CDR3 is CASSLGGPHADGYTF. Here the CDR3 DNA reads TGTGCCAGCAGCTTAGGGGGTCCACACGCCGATGGCTACACCTTC.

The table lists this clone with a count of one. The CDR3 coding sequence is TGTGCCAGCAGTCCGGCGGGGTGGGATGAGCAGTTCTTC. Residues: CASSPAGWDEQFF. The V call is TRBV5-4, the J call TRBJ2-1, with D possibly TRBD2 on 6 matching bases. Germline V lookup: CDR1 SGHNT, CDR2 YYREEE (reference sequence). Trimming removed 5 bases from V and 8 bases from J, with 14 bases in between. The CDR3 length is 13 residues.